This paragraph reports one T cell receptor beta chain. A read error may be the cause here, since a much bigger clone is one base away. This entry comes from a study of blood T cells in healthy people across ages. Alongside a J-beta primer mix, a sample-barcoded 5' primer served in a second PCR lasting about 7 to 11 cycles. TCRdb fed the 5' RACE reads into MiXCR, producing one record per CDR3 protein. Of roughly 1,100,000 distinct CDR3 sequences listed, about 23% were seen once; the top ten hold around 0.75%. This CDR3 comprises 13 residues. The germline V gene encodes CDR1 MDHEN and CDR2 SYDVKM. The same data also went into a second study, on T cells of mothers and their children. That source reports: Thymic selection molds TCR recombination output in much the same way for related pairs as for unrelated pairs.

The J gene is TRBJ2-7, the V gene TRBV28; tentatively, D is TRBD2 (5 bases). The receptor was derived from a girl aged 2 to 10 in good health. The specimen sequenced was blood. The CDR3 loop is CASSLSSDYEQHF. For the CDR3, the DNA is TGTGCCAGCAGTTTAAGTAGTGACTACGAGCAGCACTTC. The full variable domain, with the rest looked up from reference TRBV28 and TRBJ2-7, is DVKVTQSSRYLVKRTGEKVFLECVQDMDHENMFWYRQDPGLGLRLIYFSYDVKMKEKGDIPEGYSVSREKKERFSLILESASTNQTSMYLCASSLSSDYEQHFGPGTRLTVT.